The 21 T cell receptor beta chains below all came from one sample that was sequenced in a study of T-cell reconstitution after alpha-beta-depleted transplantation in children. Construction of the TCRbeta library involved unique molecular identifiers. TCRdb processed the PCR reads anew with MiXCR; each CDR3 protein has one entry. The repertoire holds around 480,000 distinct CDR3 sequences, with approximately 32% as singletons. The sequencing here drew on PBMCs from the stem cell graft donor, taken from the stem cell graft. These receptors came from a human donor who donated a stem cell graft to a child with aplastic anemia.

There are a few counts of this clonotype. The gene calls are TRBV7-2 and TRBJ1-2; tentatively, D is TRBD1 (5 bases). V lost 5 bases and J lost 11, with 21 bases in between. The CDR3 consists of 14 residues. Per germline, CDR1 SGHTA and CDR2 FQGNSA. The CDR3 sequence is CASSAQESGHLYTF. CDR3 DNA sequence: TGTGCCAGCAGCGCACAAGAGTCCGGACATCTATACACCTTC.

This rearrangement joins TRBV6-2 or TRBV6-3 to TRBJ1-2, with no clear D. Trimming pared 0 bases from V and 4 bases from J, leaving 12 bases between. Germline CDR1 MNHEY, CDR2 SVGEGT. CDR3 length: 15 amino acids. CDR3 protein: CASSYSGWGSYGYTF. CDR3 sequence (DNA): TGTGCCAGCAGTTACTCAGGGTGGGGAAGCTATGGCTACACCTTC.

This clonotype was seen a handful of times. CDR3 amino acids: CASSFEREAWVDTQYF. The CDR3 nucleotides are TGTGCCAGCAGTTTTGAGCGGGAGGCTTGGGTAGATACGCAGTATTTT. The V call is TRBV27, the J call TRBJ2-3, with 9 positions matching TRBD2. Losses at the gene ends were 3 bases for V and 5 bases for J; bases not matched to a gene: 9. Per germline, CDR1 MNHEY and CDR2 SMNVEV (reference sequence). The CDR3 length is 16 residues.

The CDR3: CASSEMGVNQPQHF. The CDR3 DNA reads TGTGCCAGCAGTGAAATGGGAGTCAATCAGCCCCAGCATTTT. The genes are TRBV6-1 and TRBJ1-5; D uncertain. Germline assignment: CDR1 MNHNS and CDR2 SASEGT. Trimming shortened V by 2 bases and J by 3 bases, and 8 bases separated the two germline ends. The CDR3 runs to 14 residues.

The rearrangement joins TRBV18 to TRBJ1-4; D is perhaps TRBD1 (6 bases). V lost 3 bases, J lost 8 bases, and 16 bases lay in between. Germline V gene lookup returns CDR1 KGHSH and CDR2 LQKENI. The CDR3 consists of 15 residues. For the CDR3, the DNA is TGTGCCAGCTCACCGCAGACAGGAAGCAACGAAAAACTGTTTTTT. Amino acid sequence: CASSPQTGSNEKLFF.

The chain couples TRBV20-1 to TRBJ2-1, with D perhaps matching TRBD2 (5 bases). CDR1 is DFQATT, CDR2 SNEGSKA, per germline (reference sequence). Trimming stripped 5 bases from V and 4 bases from J, with 15 bases between. The CDR3 consists of 14 residues. The CDR3 protein is CSAYHDRGYNEQFF. CDR3 nucleotide sequence: TGCAGTGCTTATCACGATCGGGGATACAATGAGCAGTTCTTC.

This clonotype was counted a single time. V gene TRBV5-4 combines with J gene TRBJ2-7; 10 bases fit TRBD2. This CDR3 region has 16 residues. The V and J ends lost 4 bases and 0 bases, in that order; junction bases with no gene match: 7. Germline CDR1 is SGHNT and CDR2 is YYREEE (reference sequence). CDR3 DNA: TGTGCCAGCAGCGAGGGACTAGCGCGGAGCTCCTACGAGCAGTACTTC. This gives the protein CASSEGLARSSYEQYF. Based on the CDR3 plus reference TRBV5-4 and TRBJ2-7, the full variable domain is ETGVTQSPTHLIKTRGQQVTLRCSSQSGHNTVSWYQQALGQGPQFIFQYYREEENGRGNFPPRFSGLQFPNYSSELNVNALELDDSALYLCASSEGLARSSYEQYFGPGTRLTVT.

The chain couples TRBV9 to TRBJ2-3, with 9 positions matching TRBD1. The CDR3 covers 14 residues. The ends lost 3 bases at V and 4 bases at J; junction bases unmatched: 3. Per germline, CDR1 SGDLS and CDR2 YYNGEE. In DNA, the CDR3 is TGTGCCAGCAGCGGACAGGGGGGCGCAGATACGCAGTATTTT. Its protein is CASSGQGGADTQYF.

J is TRBJ1-5 and V is TRBV28, with 8 bases identical to TRBD1. Germline lookup yields CDR1 MDHEN and CDR2 SYDVKM. V lost 6 bases, J lost 14 bases, and 12 bases stayed unmatched. There are 13 residues in the CDR3. The CDR3 reads CASRTDRGRGEHF. In DNA, the CDR3 is TGTGCCAGCAGGACCGACAGGGGCCGGGGGGAGCATTTT. Full variable domain (remainder filled in from reference TRBV28 and TRBJ1-5): DVKVTQSSRYLVKRTGEKVFLECVQDMDHENMFWYRQDPGLGLRLIYFSYDVKMKEKGDIPEGYSVSREKKERFSLILESASTNQTSMYLCASRTDRGRGEHFGDGTRLSIL.

This clonotype was picked up a small number of times. The chain links TRBV25-1 to TRBJ1-2; 9 bases map to TRBD1. V lost 6 bases, J lost 6 bases, and 23 bases stayed unmatched. CDR3 length equals 19 residues. The germline V gene encodes CDR1 MGHDK and CDR2 SYGVNS. The CDR3 coding sequence is TGTGCCAGCAGCTTCCCGAGGTGGACAGGGGACTACGGAGGGGATGGCTACACCTTC. Its protein is CASSFPRWTGDYGGDGYTF.

This chain joins TRBV29-1 and TRBJ2-5; 7 bases are shared with TRBD2. The CDR3 is 14 residues long. Germline V gene lookup returns CDR1 SQVTM and CDR2 ANQGSEA. The trim removed 7 bases at V and 0 bases at J, leaving 8 bases unmatched. CDR3 residues: CSAPGTTYQETQYF. The CDR3 coding sequence is TGCAGCGCTCCCGGGACTACGTACCAAGAGACCCAGTACTTC.

The V gene is TRBV20-1, the J gene TRBJ1-2, with a possible D match to TRBD1 (6 bases). V dropped 6 bases and J dropped 4 bases, with 15 bases sitting between them. The CDR3 is made up of 13 amino acids. Germline V gives CDR1 DFQATT, CDR2 SNEGSKA (reference sequence). The CDR3 protein is CSAPPDSLYGYTF. The CDR3 bases are TGCAGTGCCCCCCCGGACAGCCTCTATGGCTACACCTTC.

The chain joins TRBV28 to TRBJ1-1; 10 nucleotides match TRBD1. The CDR3 has 15 residues. The germline V gene has CDR1 MDHEN and CDR2 SYDVKM. Trimming cost V 5 bases and J 3 bases; bases outside gene matches: 6. The CDR3 DNA reads TGTGCCAGCAGTCCGTGGGACAGGGGATACACTGAAGCTTTCTTT. It encodes CASSPWDRGYTEAFF.

This sequence joins TRBV6-5 and TRBJ1-2; D call uncertain. V gave up 0 bases and J gave up 4 bases, with 12 bases separating them. Per germline, CDR1 MNHEY and CDR2 SVGAGI. The CDR3 extends over 15 amino acids. The CDR3 DNA reads TGTGCCAGCAGTTACTCGTCAGGCCGGTTCTATGGCTACACCTTC. Its translation: CASSYSSGRFYGYTF.

The V gene is TRBV10-3, the J gene TRBJ2-5; 7 bases are shared with TRBD2. The J segment lost 0 bases and the V segment lost 10 bases, leaving 8 bases of the junction unmatched. Germline V CDR1 and CDR2: ENHRY, SYGVKD. This CDR3 region has 14 residues. Written as DNA, the CDR3 is TGTGCCACCCTGGACCTAGCGGACCAAGAGACCCAGTACTTC. Protein product: CATLDLADQETQYF.

A few counts support this clonotype. CDR3 nucleotides: TGTGCCAGCAGCTTAGAGGCTGGGGCCAATCAGCCCCAGCATTTT. Its protein product is CASSLEAGANQPQHF. V is TRBV7-2 and J is TRBJ1-5; a weak D match, TRBD1 (5 bases). V was shortened by 1 base and J by 3 bases, with 10 bases between the two germline ends. Germline CDR1 is SGHTA and CDR2 is FQGNSA. The CDR3 contains 15 residues. The full variable domain, completed using reference TRBV7-2 and TRBJ1-5, is GAGVSQSPSNKVTEKGKDVELRCDPISGHTALYWYRQSLGQGLEFLIYFQGNSAPDKSGLPSDRFSAERTGGSVSTLTIQRTQQEDSAVYLCASSLEAGANQPQHFGDGTRLSIL.

V is TRBV30 and J is TRBJ1-1; D ambiguous. The CDR3 is 11 amino acids. The germline V gene encodes CDR1 GTSNPN and CDR2 SVGIG (reference sequence). Between the trimmed V and J ends, which lost 1 base and 8 bases, there was a span of 8 bases. The CDR3, as DNA: TGTGCCTGGAGTGATCTTGAGGAAGCTTTCTTT. Translated: CAWSDLEEAFF.

The chain carries TRBV20-1 and TRBJ1-1; D uncertain. The CDR3 is made up of 13 amino acids. The germline V gene has CDR1 DFQATT and CDR2 SNEGSKA (reference sequence). With 1 base removed from V and 1 base from J, the gap between germline ends came to 7 bases. CDR3 amino acids: CSARGGKNTEAFF. DNA of the CDR3: TGCAGTGCTAGAGGGGGAAAGAACACTGAAGCTTTCTTT.

This chain links TRBV3-1 with TRBJ2-5, with D hard to call. CDR1 is LGHDT, CDR2 YNNKEL, per germline (reference sequence). The CDR3 is made up of 12 amino acids. V lost 1 base to trimming and J lost 5 bases, with 5 bases between them. CDR3 loop: CASSQVMETQYF. The CDR3 DNA is TGTGCCAGCAGCCAAGTAATGGAGACCCAGTACTTC.

This chain uses TRBV5-1 with TRBJ2-1; D may be TRBD1 or TRBD2 (7 bases each). Trimming shortened V by 4 bases and J by 9 bases, and 26 bases separated the two germline ends. The CDR3 consists of 17 residues. Germline values: CDR1 SGHRS, CDR2 YFSETQ. CDR3 region: CASSPAGEGAPHREQFF. For the CDR3, the DNA is TGCGCCAGCAGCCCGGCGGGGGAGGGGGCCCCCCATCGTGAGCAGTTCTTC. Drawing the rest from reference TRBV5-1 and TRBJ2-1, the complete variable domain is KAGVTQTPRYLIKTRGQQVTLSCSPISGHRSVSWYQQTPGQGLQFLFEYFSETQRNKGNFPGRFSGRQFSNSRSEMNVSTLELGDSALYLCASSPAGEGAPHREQFFGPGTRLTVL.

This clonotype was seen only a few times. V is TRBV29-1 and J is TRBJ1-5; no reliable D call. Germline CDR1 SQVTM, CDR2 ANQGSEA. This CDR3 is built from 14 residues. Trimming cost V 7 bases and J 0 bases, with 13 bases left between them. The DNA of the CDR3 is TGCAGCGCCCTGGACGGGAATAGCAATCAGCCCCAGCATTTT. Its translation is CSALDGNSNQPQHF.